The source of this T cell receptor beta chain is a study of blood T cells in healthy people across ages (dated by TCRdb to between 2014 and 2017). For the wider study: In model experiments, template switching captured roughly one uniquely barcoded TCR beta cDNA molecule for every two T cells. Using deep sequencing normalized with unique cDNA molecular identifiers, the study measured how TCR beta repertoire diversity changes with age. The donors were divided into four age groups: young (average about 15 years), middle-aged (approximately 39), aged (around 59) and long-lived (82). The study analyzed two additional independent replicas of 1 million unique cDNA reads from the same blood draw for two donors, one aged 18 to 29 and one aged 80 or older. The investigation overall reported the following: Estimates of total diversity based on one million sequenced T cells were considered lower bounds and underestimates. As age increased, observed TCR beta diversity per million T cells dropped in a roughly linear way, and a significant reduction was already evident by age 40. There was a strong correlation between observed TCR beta diversity and the percentage of naive T cells measured by flow cytometry. Donor CMV infection status was unknown, potentially confounding age-related changes in expanded clonotypes. Conclusive comparison of naive and antigen-experienced compartments was prevented by the profiling of bulk unsorted PBMCs. Compared with the aged group, the long-lived group had more naive CD4+ T cells, fewer expanded clones and increased TCR diversity, a pattern suggesting age selection.

This clonotype came up a few times. This clone's antigen is unknown. Base-call qualities are not available, and no considerably larger clone is one nucleotide away. Receptors were amplified or captured by 5' RACE. TCRdb records Illumina HiSeq 2500 as the sequencer. A second PCR of roughly 7 to 12 cycles was run with a J-beta primer mix and a sample-barcoded 5' primer. A template-switch 5' adaptor carrying 12 random nucleotides introduced a unique molecular identifier onto each TCR beta cDNA molecule. Each sample yielded at least 2.5 million CDR3-containing paired-end reads. First-strand cDNA synthesis was performed from all RNA using the Mint cDNA synthesis kit, with priming by a TRBC-specific oligonucleotide. Following uracil-DNA glycosylase treatment, all cDNA underwent a first 18-cycle PCR with the universal primers M1SS and BC2_uni_R. From the authors' description of their analysis: For normalization, 1 million high-quality reads were randomly selected from each sample, with every read carrying a distinct molecular identifier. Instead of being binned into consensus sequences, reads with shared molecular identifiers were discarded. MiTCR, with a Q25 quality threshold and the strictest error-elimination algorithm, was used for CDR3 identification, clonotype clustering and error correction. A nonparametric unseen species model with Euler transformation was used to estimate lower-bound total TCR beta diversity. TCRdb itself trimmed the public reads at Q25 with fastp, ran MiXCR and retained productive beta chains. All rows with the same CDR3 protein become a single entry with the most common DNA and genes. The V and J calls here are based on TCRdb, not the publication. Recorded for this sample are some 760,000 distinct CDR3 sequences; 20% to 30% of them occurred a single time. 3% to 4% of the sample is taken by the ten largest.

As encoded in the germline V gene, CDR1 is MDHEN while CDR2 is SYDVKM. The CDR3 runs 13 amino acids, cysteine and phenylalanine included. The CDR3 DNA has 39 bases and is translated from base 1. Germline trimming: 6 bases from V, 6 bases from J; junction bases outside gene matches: 2. Systemically healthy Caucasian individuals from Russia, 35 to 40 in total and aged roughly 6 to 100 years, were included as donors. Roughly 9.5 milliliters of peripheral blood were drawn from each donor into EDTA-treated Vacutainer tubes. Ficoll-Paque density-gradient centrifugation was used to isolate PBMCs, with at least 6.5 million per sample. Total RNA was extracted from PBMCs with Trizol reagent, with at least 6 micrograms obtained per sample. For every donor, flow cytometry on a PBMC aliquot measured the percentage of naive CD45RAhigh/CD27high T cells. These data also featured in a second study, about T cells of mothers and their children. The second investigation adds: Nine systemically healthy Caucasian individuals, comprising three mothers and their six children, were included as donors. cDNA synthesis consumed the entire amount of extracted RNA, loaded at approximately 1.5 ug RNA in each 15 ul reaction. In the second PCR, sample barcodes and 2-4 random nucleotides were introduced via the M1S primer. Over 8 million TCR beta CDR3 reads were obtained for each mother, and millions of reads were obtained for each child. TCR recombination output is similarly shaped by thymic selection in related and unrelated pairs, with a minor effect exerted by inherited differences. Normalized repertoire overlap was always slightly but never significantly higher in related than unrelated mother-child pairs. No persistent microchimeric T cell clones were detected, at a sensitivity of approximately 110 clones per million clonotypes. The study used deep NGS to compare TCR beta repertoires of mothers and children, seeking features distinguishing related mother-child pairs from unrelated individuals. On average, the children were approximately 11 +/- 4 years old, while the mothers were about 40 +/- 4 years old. After adapters were ligated using NEBNext reagents, the libraries underwent 100+100 nt paired-end sequencing on an Illumina HiSeq 2000. To prevent cross-contamination, the mother and child libraries were prepared one month apart and sequenced in separate runs. Each donor had between about 450,000 and 2,100,000 distinct TCR beta clonotypes identified. Naive TCR beta clonotypes were estimated from low-frequency clonotypes matched to each donor's FACS-determined naive share, without sorting.

This chain joins TRBV28 to TRBJ1-4; a stretch of 9 junction bases matches TRBD1. The TCR sequence derives from a boy aged 5-17 years in good health. The sample consisted of blood. The nucleotides are TGTGCCAGCAGACGGACAGGGGATGAAAAACTGTTTTTT. This codes for CASRRTGDEKLFF. Extended through the reference TRBV28 and TRBJ1-4 proteins, this CDR3 yields the full variable domain: DVKVTQSSRYLVKRTGEKVFLECVQDMDHENMFWYRQDPGLGLRLIYFSYDVKMKEKGDIPEGYSVSREKKERFSLILESASTNQTSMYLCASRRTGDEKLFFGSGTQLSVL.